The rows below give T cell receptor beta chains drawn from one sample of a study of blood T cell repertoires in COVID-19. Only in-frame clones appear in the TCRdb table, and some are missing; sequencing was by immunoSEQ multiplex PCR. The data show more than 70,000 clones, about 88% seen once. Sequenced sample: peripheral blood. These TCRs come from a human donor in a cohort sampled during active COVID-19. The CDR3 runs from the conserved cysteine through the conserved F or W. D genes are given only for firm matches. Size is omitted from some rows. Given values are once, few, many or a class for expanded clones.

cdr3_nt cdr3_aa v_call clone_size j_call d_call
TGTGCCAGCAGGTACCCGGGGACGAACACCGGGGAGCTGTTTTTT CASRYPGTNTGELFF TRBV28 - TRBJ2-2 -
TGTGCCAGCAGCTTGGAAAGCAGGAACTCCTACGAGCAGTACTTC CASSLESRNSYEQYF TRBV5-4 - TRBJ2-7 -
TGTGCCAGCAGTTTTCTCAACTATGGCTACACCTTC CASSFLNYGYTF TRBV12-3/TRBV12-4 - TRBJ1-2 -
TGTGCCAGCAGTGCAGGGGGCGGCACAGATACGCAGTATTTT CASSAGGGTDTQYF TRBV6-4 - TRBJ2-3 TRBD1
TGTGCCAGTAGTATAGTGGCCGCCGAACCTGGAAACACCATATATTTT CASSIVAAEPGNTIYF TRBV19 - TRBJ1-3 -
TGCAGCTCCACCTGGTGGGGGACAGGGCCTGATGACTATGGCTACACCTTC CSSTWWGTGPDDYGYTF TRBV29-1 - TRBJ1-2 TRBD1
TGTGCCAACAGCCCCCGACAGGGAGAGGGCGAGCAGTACTTC CANSPRQGEGEQYF TRBV7-3 - TRBJ2-7 TRBD1
TGTGCCAGCAGCCAAGATTCTAGCGGGTTTTCCCACGAGCAGTACTTC CASSQDSSGFSHEQYF TRBV3-1/TRBV3-2 few TRBJ2-7 TRBD2
TGTGCCAGCAGACTGAGGGTCCCAGATACGCAGTATTTT CASRLRVPDTQYF TRBV5-8 - TRBJ2-3 -
TGTGCCAGCAGCGTAGATCCTAGCGGGGGTAATGAGCAGTTCTTC CASSVDPSGGNEQFF TRBV9 - TRBJ2-1 TRBD2
TGTGCCAGTAGTGGAGGTTTGACCCGAACCTACGAGCAGTACTTC CASSGGLTRTYEQYF TRBV19 - TRBJ2-7 -
TGCGCCAGCAGCCCGGGACAGGGACGAGAGACCCAGTACTTC CASSPGQGRETQYF TRBV5-1 once TRBJ2-5 TRBD1
TGTGCCTGGAGTACAGGGGTTGGCTACACCTTC CAWSTGVGYTF TRBV30 - TRBJ1-2 TRBD1
TGCAGCGTTACGGGATCCACAGATACGCAGTATTTT CSVTGSTDTQYF TRBV29-1 - TRBJ2-3 -
TGTGCCAGCAGCTTACAGGGGGGGAGGTACAATGAGCAGTTCTTC CASSLQGGRYNEQFF TRBV6-5 - TRBJ2-1 -
TGTGCCAGCAGCTTAGCGCTAGCGGGGGGGACAGATACGCAGTATTTT CASSLALAGGTDTQYF TRBV7-9 - TRBJ2-3 TRBD2
TGTGCCAGCACAGGGGTCAACTACGAGCAGTACTTC CASTGVNYEQYF TRBV28 - TRBJ2-7 -
TGTGCCAGCAGCCCCACCCCCCAGGACAGGGATAGTGAGCAGTTCTTC CASSPTPQDRDSEQFF TRBV13 - TRBJ2-1 TRBD1
TGTGCCAGCAGCTTAGGACTTACAAGCTCCTACGAGCAGTACTTC CASSLGLTSSYEQYF TRBV7-2 - TRBJ2-7 -
TGTGCCAGCAGCCTCCGGGACAGGGACTACTATGGCTACACCTTC CASSLRDRDYYGYTF TRBV5-6 - TRBJ1-2 TRBD1
TGCAGCGTTGAAGGAGACGGAGGGGTGAACACTGAAGCTTTCTTT CSVEGDGGVNTEAFF TRBV29-1 - TRBJ1-1 -
TGTGCCAGCAGCTTAGATAGTACAACAGAGACAGGGAGGAATTGGCCCCAGCATTTT CASSLDSTTETGRNWPQHF TRBV11-3 - TRBJ1-5 TRBD1
TGCAGCGTTGAAGATCGACGAGGGTCCGGCTACACCTTC CSVEDRRGSGYTF TRBV29-1 - TRBJ1-2 -
TGTGCCAGCAGTTTCGGAGGTTCGGGCACTGAAGCTTTCTTT CASSFGGSGTEAFF TRBV27 - TRBJ1-1 -
TGTGCCACCTTCCCGACAGGGGCTGGAAACACCATATATTTT CATFPTGAGNTIYF TRBV19 - TRBJ1-3 TRBD1
TGTGCCAGCAGCTTGGCCGGGGGGAGTGAGACCCAGTACTTC CASSLAGGSETQYF TRBV5-4 - TRBJ2-5 TRBD2
TGTGCCAGCAGTTTAGATACGCAGGGCACCGGGGAGCTGTTTTTT CASSLDTQGTGELFF TRBV27 - TRBJ2-2 -
TGTGCCAGCAGTAAGGACAGGGGGCTGAGAGCCAAAAACATTCAGTACTTC CASSKDRGLRAKNIQYF TRBV5-4 once TRBJ2-4 TRBD1
TGTGCCTGGAGTGAAACGAGAATCAACCGGGACAGGGACTGGATCGTTGATCAGCCCCAGCATTTT CAWSETRINRDRDWIVDQPQHF TRBV30 - TRBJ1-5 TRBD1
TGTGCCAGCAGCTTAGAGGGGGGGAACACCGGGGAGCTGTTTTTT CASSLEGGNTGELFF TRBV11-3 - TRBJ2-2 -
TGTGCCTGGAGTGCCAACTATGCGTCCGGTAAACTGTTTTTT CAWSANYASGKLFF TRBV30 once TRBJ1-4 -
TGTGCCAGCGGACCAACAGGGTCCTACGAGCAGTACTTC CASGPTGSYEQYF TRBV12-3/TRBV12-4 - TRBJ2-7 -